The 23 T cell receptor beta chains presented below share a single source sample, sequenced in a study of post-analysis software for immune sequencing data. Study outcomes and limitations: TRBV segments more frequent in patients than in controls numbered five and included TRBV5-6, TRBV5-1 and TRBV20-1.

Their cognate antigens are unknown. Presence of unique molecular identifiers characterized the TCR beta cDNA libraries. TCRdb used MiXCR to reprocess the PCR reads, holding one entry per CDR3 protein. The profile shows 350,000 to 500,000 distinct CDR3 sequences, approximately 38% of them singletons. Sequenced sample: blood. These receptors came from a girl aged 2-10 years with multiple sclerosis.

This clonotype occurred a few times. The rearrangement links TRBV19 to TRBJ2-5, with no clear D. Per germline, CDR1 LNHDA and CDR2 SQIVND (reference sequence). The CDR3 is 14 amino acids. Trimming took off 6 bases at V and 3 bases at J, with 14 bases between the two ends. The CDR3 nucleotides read TGTGCCAGTAGAAATCGGACGGAAAAAGAGACCCAGTACTTC. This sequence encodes CASRNRTEKETQYF.

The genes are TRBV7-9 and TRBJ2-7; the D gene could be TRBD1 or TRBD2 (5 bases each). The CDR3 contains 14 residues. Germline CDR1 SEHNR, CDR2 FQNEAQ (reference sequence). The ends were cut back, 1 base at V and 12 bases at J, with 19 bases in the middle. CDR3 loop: CASSLEEGDGRWYF. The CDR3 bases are TGTGCCAGCAGCTTAGAAGAAGGGGACGGCCGATGGTACTTC. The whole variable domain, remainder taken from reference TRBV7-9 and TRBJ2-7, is DTGVSQNPRHKITKRGQNVTFRCDPISEHNRLYWYRQTLGQGPEFLTYFQNEAQLEKSRLLSDRFSAERPKGSFSTLEIQRTEQGDSAMYLCASSLEEGDGRWYFGPGTRLTVT.

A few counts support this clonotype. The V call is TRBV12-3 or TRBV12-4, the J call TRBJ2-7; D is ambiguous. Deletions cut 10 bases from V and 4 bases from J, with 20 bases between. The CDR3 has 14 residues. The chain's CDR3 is CATAPGPQPYEQYF. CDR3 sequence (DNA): TGTGCCACAGCACCGGGTCCCCAGCCTTACGAGCAGTACTTC.

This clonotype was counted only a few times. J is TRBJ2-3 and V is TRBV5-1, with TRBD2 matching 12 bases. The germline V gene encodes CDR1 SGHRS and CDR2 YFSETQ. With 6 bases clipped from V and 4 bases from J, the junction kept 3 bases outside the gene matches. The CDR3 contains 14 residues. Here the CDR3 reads CASTTSGRPDTQYF. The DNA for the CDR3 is TGCGCCAGCACGACTAGCGGGAGACCAGATACGCAGTATTTT.

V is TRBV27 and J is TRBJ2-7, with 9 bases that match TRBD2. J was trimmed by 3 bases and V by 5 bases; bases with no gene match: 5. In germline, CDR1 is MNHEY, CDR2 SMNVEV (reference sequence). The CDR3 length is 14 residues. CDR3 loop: CASSAGTSYYEQYF. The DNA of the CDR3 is TGTGCCAGCAGTGCCGGGACTAGCTACTACGAGCAGTACTTC.

This CDR3 is CASSLGQGMVQGYTF. The CDR3 DNA sequence: TGCGCCAGCAGCTTGGGCCAGGGGATGGTGCAAGGCTACACCTTC. This chain links TRBV5-1 with TRBJ1-2; a weak D match, TRBD1 (6 bases). With 0 bases removed from V and 8 bases from J, the gap between germline ends came to 17 bases. CDR3 length equals 15 residues. From germline, CDR1 is SGHRS and CDR2 YFSETQ.

Written as DNA, the CDR3 is TGCGCCAGCAGCTTGGGCGCTAGCACAACCAACGAGCAGTACTTC. Its protein is CASSLGASTTNEQYF. The chain employs TRBV5-1 and TRBJ2-7, with a weak D call TRBD2 (5 bases). V gave up 0 bases and J gave up 5 bases, with 15 bases separating them. The length of the CDR3 is 15 residues. Germline-derived CDR1 and CDR2 are SGHRS and YFSETQ.

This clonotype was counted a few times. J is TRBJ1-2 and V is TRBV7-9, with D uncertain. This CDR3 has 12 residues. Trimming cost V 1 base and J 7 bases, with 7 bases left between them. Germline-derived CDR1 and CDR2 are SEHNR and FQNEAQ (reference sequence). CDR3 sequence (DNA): TGTGCCAGCAGCTTAGTGGGGAGTGGCTACACCTTC. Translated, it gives CASSLVGSGYTF.

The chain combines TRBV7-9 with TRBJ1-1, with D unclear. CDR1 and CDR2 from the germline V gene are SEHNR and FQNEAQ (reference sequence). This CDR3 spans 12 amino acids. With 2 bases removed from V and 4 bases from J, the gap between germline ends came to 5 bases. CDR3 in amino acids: CASSLTATEAFF. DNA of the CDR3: TGTGCCAGCAGCTTAACGGCCACTGAAGCTTTCTTT.

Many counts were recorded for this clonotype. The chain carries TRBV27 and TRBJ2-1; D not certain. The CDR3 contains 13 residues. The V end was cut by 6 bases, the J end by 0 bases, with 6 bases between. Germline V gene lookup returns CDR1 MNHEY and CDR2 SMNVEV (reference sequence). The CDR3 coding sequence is TGTGCCAGCAGCTTGAGCTCCTACAATGAGCAGTTCTTC. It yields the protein CASSLSSYNEQFF.

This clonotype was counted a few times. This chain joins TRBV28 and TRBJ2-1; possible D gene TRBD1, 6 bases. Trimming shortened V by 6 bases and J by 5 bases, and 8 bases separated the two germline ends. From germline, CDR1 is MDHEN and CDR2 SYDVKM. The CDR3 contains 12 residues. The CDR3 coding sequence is TGTGCCAGCAGGAGGACAGACAATGAGCAGTTCTTC. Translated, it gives CASRRTDNEQFF.

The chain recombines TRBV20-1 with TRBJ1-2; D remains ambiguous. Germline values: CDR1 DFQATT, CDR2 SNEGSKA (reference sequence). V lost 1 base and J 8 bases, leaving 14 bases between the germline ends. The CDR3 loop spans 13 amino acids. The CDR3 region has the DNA TGCAGTGCTAGAGGCCGTTTCCCTGGGGGCTACACCTTC. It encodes CSARGRFPGGYTF.

CDR3 residues: CASRIGQGRYEQYF. In nucleotides, the CDR3 is TGTGCCAGCAGGATAGGACAGGGACGATACGAGCAGTACTTC. The V and J genes are TRBV28 and TRBJ2-7, with 8 nucleotides matching TRBD1. V shed 6 bases and J 4 bases; nucleotides not matched to a gene: 8. The CDR3 contains 14 residues. Per germline, CDR1 MDHEN and CDR2 SYDVKM.

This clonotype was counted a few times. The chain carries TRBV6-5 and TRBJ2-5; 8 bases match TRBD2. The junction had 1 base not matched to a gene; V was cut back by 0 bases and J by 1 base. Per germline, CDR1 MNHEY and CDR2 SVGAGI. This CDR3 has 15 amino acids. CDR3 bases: TGTGCCAGCAGTTACTCCACTAGCGGCCAAGAGACCCAGTACTTC. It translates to CASSYSTSGQETQYF.

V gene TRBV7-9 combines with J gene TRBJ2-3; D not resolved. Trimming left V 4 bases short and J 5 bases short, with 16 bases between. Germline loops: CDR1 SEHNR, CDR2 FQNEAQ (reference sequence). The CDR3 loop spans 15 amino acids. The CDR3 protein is CASSSPSTPRDTQYF. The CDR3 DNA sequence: TGTGCCAGCAGCTCACCTAGTACACCCCGAGATACGCAGTATTTT.

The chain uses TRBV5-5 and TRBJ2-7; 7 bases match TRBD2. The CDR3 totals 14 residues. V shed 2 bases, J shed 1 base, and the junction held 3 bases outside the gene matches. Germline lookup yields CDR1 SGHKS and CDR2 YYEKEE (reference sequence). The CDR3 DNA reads TGTGCCAGCAGCTTAGGGACTACATCCTACGAGCAGTACTTC. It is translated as CASSLGTTSYEQYF.

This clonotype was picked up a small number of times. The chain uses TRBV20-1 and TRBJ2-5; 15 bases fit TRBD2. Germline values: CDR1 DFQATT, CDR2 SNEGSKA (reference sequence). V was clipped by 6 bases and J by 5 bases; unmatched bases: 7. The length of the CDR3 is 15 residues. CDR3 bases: TGCAGTGCCCGGACTAGCGGGGGGGCATGGGAGACCCAGTACTTC. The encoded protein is CSARTSGGAWETQYF.

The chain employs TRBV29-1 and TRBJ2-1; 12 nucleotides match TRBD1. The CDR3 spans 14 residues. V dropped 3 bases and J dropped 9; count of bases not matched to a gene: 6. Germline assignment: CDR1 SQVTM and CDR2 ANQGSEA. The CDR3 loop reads CSVDRDRGLTEQFF. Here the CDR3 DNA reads TGCAGCGTTGACCGGGACAGGGGGCTAACTGAGCAGTTCTTC.

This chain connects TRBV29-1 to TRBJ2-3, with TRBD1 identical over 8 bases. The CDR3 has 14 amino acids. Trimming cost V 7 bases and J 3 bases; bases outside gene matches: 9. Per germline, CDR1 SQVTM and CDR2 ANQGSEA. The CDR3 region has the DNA TGCAGCGGGGAGGACAGGGCAAGAACAGATACGCAGTATTTT. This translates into CSGEDRARTDTQYF.

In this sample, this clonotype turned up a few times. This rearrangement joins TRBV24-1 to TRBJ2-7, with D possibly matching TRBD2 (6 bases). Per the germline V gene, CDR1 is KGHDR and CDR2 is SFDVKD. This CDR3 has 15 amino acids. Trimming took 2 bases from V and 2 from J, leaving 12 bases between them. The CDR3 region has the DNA TGTGCCACCAGTGATTCCGGGACGGGGGCCTACGAGCAGTACTTC. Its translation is CATSDSGTGAYEQYF.

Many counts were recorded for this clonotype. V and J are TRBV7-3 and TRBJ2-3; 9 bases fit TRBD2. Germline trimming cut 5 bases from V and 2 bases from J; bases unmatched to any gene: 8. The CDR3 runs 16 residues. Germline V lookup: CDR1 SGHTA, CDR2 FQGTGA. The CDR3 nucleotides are TGTGCCAGCAGCCCCTTTCTAGCGGGGAACACAGATACGCAGTATTTT. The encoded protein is CASSPFLAGNTDTQYF.

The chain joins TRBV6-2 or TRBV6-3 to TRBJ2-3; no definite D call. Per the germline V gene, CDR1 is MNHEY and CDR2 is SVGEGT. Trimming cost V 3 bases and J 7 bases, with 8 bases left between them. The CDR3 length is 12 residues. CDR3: CASSYGSNTQYF. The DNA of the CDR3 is TGTGCCAGCAGTTATGGTTCTAATACGCAGTATTTT.

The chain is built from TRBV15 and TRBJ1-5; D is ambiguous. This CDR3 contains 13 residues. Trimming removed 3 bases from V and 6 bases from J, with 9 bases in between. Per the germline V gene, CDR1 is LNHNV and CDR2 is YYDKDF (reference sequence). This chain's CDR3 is CATSSPSGQPQHF. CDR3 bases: TGTGCCACCAGCAGCCCATCGGGTCAGCCCCAGCATTTT.